Shown below are 2 T cell receptor beta chains from a single sample sequenced in a study of blood T cell repertoires in COVID-19. The table came from immunoSEQ multiplex PCR; TCRdb's copy has only in-frame clones and leaves some out. This sample has 81,000 or so clones, with more than 70% found just once. Specimen: peripheral blood. The origin of the receptors is a man over 45 with active COVID-19.

This clone was counted between two and nine times. The rearrangement links TRBV5-5 to TRBJ1-1, with D possibly being TRBD1 (6 bases). Germline V gene sequence: CDR1 SGHKS, CDR2 YYEKEE (reference sequence). The V and J ends lost 1 base and 6 bases respectively, with 25 bases between them. CDR3 length: 18 residues. The CDR3 is CASSLWFQIQGKISEAFF. The CDR3 DNA sequence: TGTGCCAGCAGCTTGTGGTTCCAAATACAGGGAAAAATATCTGAAGCTTTCTTT. Full variable domain (outside the CDR3, taken from reference TRBV5-5 and TRBJ1-1): DAGVTQSPTHLIKTRGQQVTLRCSPISGHKSVSWYQQVLGQGPQFIFQYYEKEERGRGNFPDRFSARQFPNYSSELNVNALLLGDSALYLCASSLWFQIQGKISEAFFGQGTRLTVV.

CDR3 loop: CASKSGPSGANVLTF. The CDR3 DNA sequence: TGTGCCAGCAAAAGCGGACCCTCTGGGGCCAACGTCCTGACTTTC. The chain employs TRBV2 and TRBJ2-6, with D tentatively TRBD2 (5 bases). The CDR3 consists of 15 residues. Trimming cost V 7 bases and J 0 bases, with 10 bases left between them. Germline V lookup: CDR1 SNHLY, CDR2 FYNNEI.